These 27 T cell receptor beta chains originate from one sample sequenced in a study of T cells after yellow fever vaccination. Each CDR3 protein is one row after TCRdb ran MiXCR on the 5' RACE reads. The repertoire consists of 250,000 or so distinct CDR3 sequences, with about 3.9% occurring once and the leading ten covering under 20%. The sample here was PBMCs, taken 15 days after the yellow fever booster vaccination. The receptors shown here come from a man younger than 35 who received the YFV17D yellow fever vaccine.

This clonotype was picked up many times. The CDR3 here is CASSLYRRSTDTQYF. As DNA, the CDR3 is TGTGCCAGCAGTTTATATCGGAGGAGCACAGATACGCAGTATTTT. The chain employs TRBV27 and TRBJ2-3, with D possibly matching TRBD2 (5 bases). With 1 base removed from V and 0 bases from J, the gap between germline ends came to 8 bases. Germline V CDR1 and CDR2: MNHEY, SMNVEV (reference sequence). This CDR3 comprises 15 residues.

This clonotype came up many times. The V gene is TRBV18, the J gene TRBJ1-2; D is uncertain. V was cut by 0 bases and J by 4 bases, with 6 bases left in between. Germline assignment: CDR1 KGHSH and CDR2 LQKENI. The CDR3 is made up of 13 amino acids. CDR3 amino acids: CASSPPGFYGYTF. The CDR3 bases are TGTGCCAGCTCACCACCGGGATTCTATGGCTACACCTTC.

This clonotype occurred many times. The rearrangement links TRBV7-9 to TRBJ2-6; D uncertain. Trimming removed 1 base from V and 0 bases from J, with 13 bases in between. The CDR3 consists of 18 residues. CDR1 and CDR2 from the germline V gene are SEHNR and FQNEAQ (reference sequence). The CDR3 DNA reads as TGTGCCAGCAGCTTAGGGGTTGGACCGACCTCTGGGGCCAACGTCCTGACTTTC. It specifies CASSLGVGPTSGANVLTF.

This clonotype was detected many times. The gene calls are TRBV11-2 and TRBJ1-1; no clear D. This CDR3 contains 10 residues. Germline V gives CDR1 SGHAT, CDR2 FQNNGV. V lost 5 bases and J lost 11, with 9 bases in between. CDR3 in DNA: TGTGCCAGCAGCCTGCCTACTGCTTTCTTT. Translated, it gives CASSLPTAFF.

This clonotype came up many times. The V and J genes are TRBV5-4 and TRBJ2-7, with 10 positions matching TRBD1. Germline V gene data show CDR1 as SGHNT and CDR2 as YYREEE (reference sequence). The CDR3 is 15 amino acids. V lost 0 bases and J lost 4; bases outside the gene matches: 4. CDR3 in DNA: TGTGCCAGCAGCTTGGGGGACAGGGGACCTTACGAGCAGTACTTC. It yields the protein CASSLGDRGPYEQYF.

This clonotype was recorded many times. The V gene is TRBV2, the J gene TRBJ1-4, with D possibly matching TRBD1 (5 bases). The V and J ends lost 0 bases and 0 bases respectively, with 11 bases between them. Germline V gene sequence: CDR1 SNHLY, CDR2 FYNNEI. The CDR3 totals 17 residues. CDR3 sequence reads: CASSEALGTTTNEKLFF. The CDR3 DNA follows: TGTGCCAGCAGTGAAGCGCTTGGGACTACAACTAATGAAAAACTGTTTTTT. The full variable domain, rest sourced from reference TRBV2 and TRBJ1-4, is EPEVTQTPSHQVTQMGQEVILRCVPISNHLYFYWYRQILGQKVEFLVSFYNNEISEKSEIFDDQFSVERPDGSNFTLKIRSTKLEDSAMYFCASSEALGTTTNEKLFFGSGTQLSVL.

This clonotype was seen many times. The CDR3 here is CASSHPLGGTNSPLHF. The DNA for the CDR3 is TGTGCCAGCAGCCACCCTCTCGGCGGTACGAATTCACCCCTCCACTTT. The chain has TRBV12-3 or TRBV12-4 and TRBJ1-6; no clear D gene. V shed 6 bases and J shed 7 bases, with 19 bases lying between them. This CDR3 spans 16 amino acids.

At least ten counts were recorded for this clonotype. The J gene is TRBJ1-6, the V gene TRBV12-3 or TRBV12-4; 7 nucleotides agree with TRBD1. Losses at the gene ends were 5 bases for V and 10 bases for J; bases not matched to a gene: 8. The length of the CDR3 is 14 residues. CDR3 loop: CASSRQGAASPLHF. As DNA, the CDR3 is TGTGCCAGCAGTCGACAGGGTGCGGCGTCACCCCTCCACTTT.

The table lists this clonotype with many counts. This chain links TRBV6-5 with TRBJ1-1; no reliable D call. Deletions cut 0 bases from V and 0 bases from J, with 8 bases between. This CDR3 region has 15 residues. CDR1 and CDR2 (germline): MNHEY, SVGAGI. This chain's CDR3 is CASSYSPGLNTEAFF. The DNA for the CDR3 is TGTGCCAGCAGTTACTCTCCGGGCCTGAACACTGAAGCTTTCTTT.

Details on this clonotype: A much larger clone lies one base from this, so it may be a read error. The rearrangement joins TRBV5-1 to TRBJ1-2; tentatively, D is TRBD1 (5 bases). CDR3 length: 14 amino acids. The germline gives CDR1 SGHRS, CDR2 YFSETQ. The CDR3 nucleotides read TGCGCCAGCAGCCTGGACACGTCTAACTATGGCCACACCTTC. This sequence encodes CASSLDTSNYGHTF.

This clonotype has ten or more counts. This chain joins TRBV20-1 and TRBJ2-5; 11 bases agree with TRBD2. In germline, CDR1 is DFQATT, CDR2 SNEGSKA (reference sequence). V lost 3 bases to trimming and J lost 5 bases; unmatched junction nucleotides: 8. The CDR3 is made up of 15 amino acids. The DNA of the CDR3 is TGCAGTGCTAGTAGACTAGCGGGGAGCCGGGAGACCCAGTACTTC. It yields the protein CSASRLAGSRETQYF.

This clonotype was recorded many times. The V gene is TRBV10-3, the J gene TRBJ2-7; D may be TRBD1 (5 bases). Per germline, CDR1 ENHRY and CDR2 SYGVKD. This CDR3 has 13 residues. V lost 10 bases and J lost 6, with 19 bases in between. CDR3 sequence reads: CATEDSPRIEQYF. CDR3 nucleotides: TGTGCCACCGAAGACAGTCCCCGGATCGAGCAGTACTTC.

This clonotype was seen many times. V and J are TRBV6-5 and TRBJ1-1; D is undetermined. CDR1 MNHEY and CDR2 SVGAGI come from the germline V gene. V shed 3 bases and J shed 8 bases, with 13 bases lying between them. The CDR3 extends over 13 amino acids. Here the CDR3 reads CASSYQTSREAFF. CDR3 coding DNA: TGTGCCAGCAGTTATCAAACTTCGCGAGAAGCTTTCTTT.

There are many counts of this clonotype. This chain uses TRBV6-4 with TRBJ2-3, with 15 bases matching TRBD2. This CDR3 spans 15 amino acids. The germline CDR1 and CDR2 sequences are MRHNA and SNTAGT. Losses at the gene ends were 6 bases for V and 8 bases for J; bases not matched to a gene: 6. CDR3 DNA sequence: TGTGCCAGCAGGGGACTAGCGGGGGGCCAACTTACGCAGTATTTT. Protein sequence: CASRGLAGGQLTQYF.

This clonotype occurred many times. The chain combines TRBV29-1 with TRBJ2-1, with 8 bases fitting TRBD2. Germline CDR1 is SQVTM and CDR2 is ANQGSEA. This CDR3 contains 12 residues. J was trimmed by 6 bases and V by 4 bases; bases with no gene match: 2. The CDR3 here is CSVVRGGNEQFF. CDR3 coding DNA: TGCAGCGTTGTTCGGGGGGGCAATGAGCAGTTCTTC.

Many counts were recorded for this clonotype. The chain is built from TRBV27 and TRBJ2-2; D might be TRBD1 (6 bases). The CDR3 has 15 amino acids. Germline loops: CDR1 MNHEY, CDR2 SMNVEV (reference sequence). Trimming shortened V by 6 bases and J by 3 bases, and 14 bases separated the two germline ends. CDR3 sequence: CASSITGSHTGELFF. The CDR3 coding sequence is TGTGCCAGCAGCATAACAGGGAGTCACACCGGGGAGCTGTTTTTT.

At least ten counts were recorded for this clonotype. This chain uses TRBV4-1 with TRBJ1-6, with a weak D call TRBD1 (6 bases). The CDR3 is 16 amino acids. Trimming took off 7 bases at V and 3 bases at J, with 16 bases between the two ends. The germline V gene encodes CDR1 MGHRA and CDR2 YSYEKL. Here the CDR3 DNA reads TGCGCCAGCAACCACCCGTCGGACAGCTATAATTCACCCCTCCACTTT. Residues: CASNHPSDSYNSPLHF.

The rearrangement joins TRBV15 to TRBJ2-3; D not resolved. Between the trimmed V and J ends, which lost 1 base and 2 bases, there was a span of 10 bases. The CDR3 runs 15 residues. Germline lookup yields CDR1 LNHNV and CDR2 YYDKDF (reference sequence). The DNA of the CDR3 is TGTGCCACCAGCAGAGTAGGTACGACCACAGATACGCAGTATTTT. Amino acids: CATSRVGTTTDTQYF.

This clonotype was recorded at least ten times. The gene calls are TRBV20-1 and TRBJ1-2; 11 bases line up with TRBD1. CDR1 is DFQATT and CDR2 is SNEGSKA in the germline V gene (reference sequence). CDR3 length: 16 amino acids. V gave up 3 bases and J gave up 4 bases; unmatched junction bases: 10. This CDR3 is CSASEGGTGGLYGYTF. The CDR3 region has the DNA TGCAGTGCTAGCGAAGGGGGGACAGGGGGGCTCTATGGCTACACCTTC.

This clonotype was observed at least ten times. The CDR3 DNA reads as TGCAGTGCTAGAGCCGGCACGACAGGGACTGGAAACACCATATATTTT. Amino acids: CSARAGTTGTGNTIYF. The chain carries TRBV20-1 and TRBJ1-3; 7 bases match TRBD1. With V trimmed by 1 base and J by 2 bases, 8 bases remained unmatched. The CDR3 contains 16 residues. Germline V gene data show CDR1 as DFQATT and CDR2 as SNEGSKA (reference sequence).

V usage is TRBV7-2 and J usage is TRBJ1-2; 9 bases are a match to TRBD1. The CDR3 extends over 15 amino acids. Germline loops: CDR1 SGHTA, CDR2 FQGNSA. The J segment lost 6 bases and the V segment lost 5 bases, leaving 10 bases of the junction unmatched. CDR3 amino acids: CASSVRQGVGDGYTF. As DNA, the CDR3 is TGTGCCAGCAGCGTAAGACAGGGGGTCGGTGATGGCTACACCTTC.

This clonotype was picked up many times. The rearrangement links TRBV24-1 to TRBJ2-3, with D uncertain. V lost 3 bases and J 4 bases, leaving 10 bases between the germline ends. The germline CDR1 and CDR2 sequences are KGHDR and SFDVKD. This CDR3 has 14 residues. CDR3 protein: CATSDIRRSDTQYF. The CDR3 nucleotides read TGTGCCACCAGTGATATACGGCGGTCAGATACGCAGTATTTT.

Ten or more counts support this clonotype. This chain connects TRBV3-1 to TRBJ1-1; D ambiguous. V was clipped by 4 bases and J by 11 bases, with 20 bases between them. The CDR3 spans 14 residues. CDR1 LGHDT and CDR2 YNNKEL come from the germline V gene (reference sequence). The CDR3: CASSPGSDGRAAFF. For the CDR3, the DNA is TGTGCCAGCAGCCCCGGGTCTGACGGTAGAGCGGCTTTCTTT.

This clonotype was seen ten or more times. The J gene is TRBJ1-2, the V gene TRBV24-1, with 7 bases matching TRBD1. Germline-derived CDR1 and CDR2 are KGHDR and SFDVKD. The CDR3 totals 14 residues. Germline trimming cut 2 bases from V and 2 bases from J; bases unmatched to any gene: 1. The CDR3 loop reads CATSDWDSNYGYTF. The DNA for the CDR3 is TGTGCCACCAGTGATTGGGACAGCAACTATGGCTACACCTTC.

This clonotype was observed at least ten times. The J gene is TRBJ2-2, the V gene TRBV24-1; D remains unclear. V shed 5 bases and J shed 4 bases, with 4 bases lying between them. This CDR3 region has 12 residues. Per germline, CDR1 KGHDR and CDR2 SFDVKD. The CDR3 here is CATSGSTGELFF. The CDR3 DNA reads as TGTGCCACCAGTGGTTCCACCGGGGAGCTGTTTTTT.

This clonotype was observed many times. The V call is TRBV6-2 or TRBV6-3, the J call TRBJ2-2; D is uncertain. Trimming stripped 2 bases from V and 4 bases from J, with 5 bases between. The CDR3 is 13 residues long. Germline V gives CDR1 MNHEY, CDR2 SVGEGT. As DNA, the CDR3 is TGTGCCAGCAGTTACCCGTCCACCGGGGAGCTGTTTTTT. This encodes CASSYPSTGELFF.

This clonotype was seen at least ten times. V usage is TRBV4-2 and J usage is TRBJ1-4; a weak D match, TRBD1 (5 bases). This CDR3 region has 15 residues. Trimming shortened V by 3 bases and J by 8 bases, and 16 bases separated the two germline ends. The germline gives CDR1 LGHNA, CDR2 YNFKEQ. The CDR3 coding sequence is TGTGCCAGCAGCCAGGAATCCGGATCAGGGGAAAAACTGTTTTTT. Its translation: CASSQESGSGEKLFF.